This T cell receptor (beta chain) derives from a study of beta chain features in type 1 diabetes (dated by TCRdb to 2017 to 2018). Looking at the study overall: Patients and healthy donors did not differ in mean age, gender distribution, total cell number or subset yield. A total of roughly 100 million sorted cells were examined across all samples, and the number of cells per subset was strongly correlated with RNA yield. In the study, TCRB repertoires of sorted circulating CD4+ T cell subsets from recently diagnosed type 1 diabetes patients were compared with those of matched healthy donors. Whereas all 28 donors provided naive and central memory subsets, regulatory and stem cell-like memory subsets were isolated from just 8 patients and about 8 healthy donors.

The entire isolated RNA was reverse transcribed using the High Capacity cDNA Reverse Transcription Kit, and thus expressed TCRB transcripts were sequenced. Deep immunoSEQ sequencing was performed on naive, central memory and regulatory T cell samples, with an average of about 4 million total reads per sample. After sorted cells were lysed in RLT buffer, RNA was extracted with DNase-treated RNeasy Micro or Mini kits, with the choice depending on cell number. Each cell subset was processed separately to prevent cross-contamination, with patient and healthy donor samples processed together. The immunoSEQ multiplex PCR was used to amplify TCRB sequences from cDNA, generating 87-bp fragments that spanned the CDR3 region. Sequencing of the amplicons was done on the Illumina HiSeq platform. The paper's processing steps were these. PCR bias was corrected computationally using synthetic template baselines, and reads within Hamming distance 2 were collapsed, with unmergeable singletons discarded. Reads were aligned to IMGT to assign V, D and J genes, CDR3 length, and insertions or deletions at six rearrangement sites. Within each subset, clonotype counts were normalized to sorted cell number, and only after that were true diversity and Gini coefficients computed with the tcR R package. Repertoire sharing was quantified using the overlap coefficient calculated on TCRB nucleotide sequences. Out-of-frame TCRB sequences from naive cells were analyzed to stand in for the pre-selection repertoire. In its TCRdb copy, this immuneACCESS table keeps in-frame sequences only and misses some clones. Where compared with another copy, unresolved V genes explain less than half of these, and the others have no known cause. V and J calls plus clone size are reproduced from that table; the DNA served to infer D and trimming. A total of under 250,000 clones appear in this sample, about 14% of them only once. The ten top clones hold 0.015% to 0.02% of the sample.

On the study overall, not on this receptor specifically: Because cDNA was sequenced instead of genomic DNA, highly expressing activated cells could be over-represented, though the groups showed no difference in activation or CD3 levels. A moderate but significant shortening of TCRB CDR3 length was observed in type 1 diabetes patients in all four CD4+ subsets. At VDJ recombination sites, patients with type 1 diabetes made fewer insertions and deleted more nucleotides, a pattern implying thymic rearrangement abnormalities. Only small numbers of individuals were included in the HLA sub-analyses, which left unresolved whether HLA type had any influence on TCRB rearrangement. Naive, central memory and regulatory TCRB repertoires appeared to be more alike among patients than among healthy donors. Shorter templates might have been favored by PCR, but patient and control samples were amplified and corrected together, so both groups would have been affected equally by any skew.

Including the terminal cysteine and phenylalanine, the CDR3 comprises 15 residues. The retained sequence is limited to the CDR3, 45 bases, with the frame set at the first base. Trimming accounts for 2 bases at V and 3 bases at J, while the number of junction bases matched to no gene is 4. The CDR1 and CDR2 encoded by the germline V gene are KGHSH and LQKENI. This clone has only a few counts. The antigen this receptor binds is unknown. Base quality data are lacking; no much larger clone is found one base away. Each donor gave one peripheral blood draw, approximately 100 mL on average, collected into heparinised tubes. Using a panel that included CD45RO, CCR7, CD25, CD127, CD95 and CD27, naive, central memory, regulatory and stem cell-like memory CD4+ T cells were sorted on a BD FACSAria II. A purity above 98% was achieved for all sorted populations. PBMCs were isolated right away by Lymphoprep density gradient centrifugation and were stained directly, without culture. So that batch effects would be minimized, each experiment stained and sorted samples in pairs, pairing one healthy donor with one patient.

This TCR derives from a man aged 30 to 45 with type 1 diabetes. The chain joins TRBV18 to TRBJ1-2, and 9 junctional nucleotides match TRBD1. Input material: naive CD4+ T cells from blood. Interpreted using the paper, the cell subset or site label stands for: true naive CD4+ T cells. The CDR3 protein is CASSPIGTGHYGYTF. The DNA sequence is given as TGTGCCAGCTCACCAATCGGGACAGGGCACTATGGCTACACCTTC.